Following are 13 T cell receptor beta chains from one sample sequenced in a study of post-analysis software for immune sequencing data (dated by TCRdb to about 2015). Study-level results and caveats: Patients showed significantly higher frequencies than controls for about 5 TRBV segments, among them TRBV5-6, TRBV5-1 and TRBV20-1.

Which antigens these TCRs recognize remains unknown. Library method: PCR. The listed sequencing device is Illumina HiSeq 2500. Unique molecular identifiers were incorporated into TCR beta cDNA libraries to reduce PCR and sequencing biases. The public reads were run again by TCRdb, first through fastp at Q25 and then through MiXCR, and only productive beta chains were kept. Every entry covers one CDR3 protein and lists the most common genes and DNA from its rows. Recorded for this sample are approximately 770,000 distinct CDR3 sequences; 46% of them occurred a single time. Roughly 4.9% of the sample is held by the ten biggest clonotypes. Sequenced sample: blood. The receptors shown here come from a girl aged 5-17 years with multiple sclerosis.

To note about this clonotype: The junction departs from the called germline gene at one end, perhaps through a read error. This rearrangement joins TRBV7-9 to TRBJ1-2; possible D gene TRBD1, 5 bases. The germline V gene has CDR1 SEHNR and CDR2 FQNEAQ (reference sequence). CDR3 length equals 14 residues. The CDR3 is CASSLATVTYGYTF. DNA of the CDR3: TGTGCCAGCAGCCTAGCGACAGTCACCTATGGCTACACCTTC. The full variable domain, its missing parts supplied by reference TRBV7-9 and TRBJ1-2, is DTGVSQNPRHKITKRGQNVTFRCDPISEHNRLYWYRQTLGQGPEFLTYFQNEAQLEKSRLLSDRFSAERPKGSFSTLEIQRTEQGDSAMYLCASSLATVTYGYTFGSGTRLTVV.

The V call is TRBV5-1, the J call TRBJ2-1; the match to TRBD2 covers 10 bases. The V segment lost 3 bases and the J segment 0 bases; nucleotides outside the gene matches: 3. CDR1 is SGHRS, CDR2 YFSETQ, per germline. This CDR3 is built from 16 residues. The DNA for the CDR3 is TGCGCCAGCAGCTCTAAGCGGGAGGGCTCCTACAATGAGCAGTTCTTC. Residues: CASSSKREGSYNEQFF. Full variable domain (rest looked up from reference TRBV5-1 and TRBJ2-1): KAGVTQTPRYLIKTRGQQVTLSCSPISGHRSVSWYQQTPGQGLQFLFEYFSETQRNKGNFPGRFSGRQFSNSRSEMNVSTLELGDSALYLCASSSKREGSYNEQFFGPGTRLTVL.

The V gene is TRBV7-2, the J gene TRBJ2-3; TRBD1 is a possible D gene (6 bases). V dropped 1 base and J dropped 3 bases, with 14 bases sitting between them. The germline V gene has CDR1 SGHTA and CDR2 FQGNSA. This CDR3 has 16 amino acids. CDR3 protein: CASSLVRTVGTDTQYF. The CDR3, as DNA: TGTGCCAGCAGCTTAGTAAGGACAGTAGGGACAGATACGCAGTATTTT. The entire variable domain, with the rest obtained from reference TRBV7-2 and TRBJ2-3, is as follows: GAGVSQSPSNKVTEKGKDVELRCDPISGHTALYWYRQSLGQGLEFLIYFQGNSAPDKSGLPSDRFSAERTGGSVSTLTIQRTQQEDSAVYLCASSLVRTVGTDTQYFGPGTRLTVL.

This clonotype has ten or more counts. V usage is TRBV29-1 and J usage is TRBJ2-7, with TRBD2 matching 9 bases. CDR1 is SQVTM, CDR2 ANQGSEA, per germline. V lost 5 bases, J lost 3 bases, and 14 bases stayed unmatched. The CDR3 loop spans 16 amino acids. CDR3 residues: CSVQLRRAGGGYEQYF. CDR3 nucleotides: TGCAGCGTTCAACTGCGTAGAGCGGGAGGAGGCTACGAGCAGTACTTC.

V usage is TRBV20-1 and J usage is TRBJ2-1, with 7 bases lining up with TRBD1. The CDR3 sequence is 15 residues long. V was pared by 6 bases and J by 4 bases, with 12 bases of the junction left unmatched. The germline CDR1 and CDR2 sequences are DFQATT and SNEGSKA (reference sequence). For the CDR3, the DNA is TGCAGTGCCTTGACCGGGACAGAATTTTACAATGAGCAGTTCTTC. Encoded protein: CSALTGTEFYNEQFF.

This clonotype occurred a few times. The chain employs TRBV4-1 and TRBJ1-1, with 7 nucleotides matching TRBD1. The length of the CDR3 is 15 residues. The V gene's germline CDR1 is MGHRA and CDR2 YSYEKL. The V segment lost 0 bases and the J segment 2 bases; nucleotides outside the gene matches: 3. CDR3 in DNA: TGCGCCAGCAGCCAAGACAGGGGGGGCAACACTGAAGCTTTCTTT. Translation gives CASSQDRGGNTEAFF.

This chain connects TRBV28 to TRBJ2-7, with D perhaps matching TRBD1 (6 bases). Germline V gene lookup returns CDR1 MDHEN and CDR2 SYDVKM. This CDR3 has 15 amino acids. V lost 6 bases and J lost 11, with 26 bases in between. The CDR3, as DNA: TGTGCCAGCAGCCTACACGGACTCCCCAGGGGATTAAAGTACTTC. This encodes CASSLHGLPRGLKYF. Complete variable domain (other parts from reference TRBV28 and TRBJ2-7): DVKVTQSSRYLVKRTGEKVFLECVQDMDHENMFWYRQDPGLGLRLIYFSYDVKMKEKGDIPEGYSVSREKKERFSLILESASTNQTSMYLCASSLHGLPRGLKYFGPGTRLTVT.

The CDR3 DNA is TGCAGCGTTCAGGTGGGAGGGGGCAATCAGCCCCAGCATTTT. It specifies CSVQVGGGNQPQHF. The rearrangement links TRBV29-1 to TRBJ1-5; a weak D match, TRBD1 (5 bases). This CDR3 comprises 14 residues. CDR1 SQVTM and CDR2 ANQGSEA come from the germline V gene. The V end was cut by 5 bases, the J end by 2 bases, with 13 bases between.

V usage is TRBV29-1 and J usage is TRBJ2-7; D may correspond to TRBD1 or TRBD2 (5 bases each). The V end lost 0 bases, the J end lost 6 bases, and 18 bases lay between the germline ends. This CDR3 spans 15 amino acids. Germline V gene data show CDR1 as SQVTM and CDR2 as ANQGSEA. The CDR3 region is CSVEERGPTFSEQYF. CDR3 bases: TGCAGCGTTGAAGAACGGGGCCCGACCTTTTCCGAGCAGTACTTC.

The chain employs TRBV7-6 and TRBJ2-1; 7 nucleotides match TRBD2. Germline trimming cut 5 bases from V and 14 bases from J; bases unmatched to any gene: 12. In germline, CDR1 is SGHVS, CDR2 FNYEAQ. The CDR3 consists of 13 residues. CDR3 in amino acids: CASSPPGGDLEFF. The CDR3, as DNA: TGTGCCAGCAGCCCACCTGGGGGGGATTTGGAGTTCTTC.

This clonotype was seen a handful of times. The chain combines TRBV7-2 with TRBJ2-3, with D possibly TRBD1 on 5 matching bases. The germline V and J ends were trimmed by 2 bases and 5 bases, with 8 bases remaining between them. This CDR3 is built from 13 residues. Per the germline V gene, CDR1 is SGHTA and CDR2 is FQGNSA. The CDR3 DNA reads TGTGCCAGCAGCTTAAACAGGATAGATACGCAGTATTTT. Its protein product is CASSLNRIDTQYF.

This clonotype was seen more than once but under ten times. CDR3 loop: CASSLEARADEQYF. The DNA for the CDR3 is TGTGCCAGCAGCTTAGAGGCCAGGGCGGACGAGCAGTACTTC. The genes are TRBV7-6 and TRBJ2-4; D is possibly TRBD1 (5 bases). The J call may be wrong; the DNA end is better matched by TRBJ2-7. The length of the CDR3 is 14 residues. Looked up from germline, CDR1 is SGHVS and CDR2 is FNYEAQ.

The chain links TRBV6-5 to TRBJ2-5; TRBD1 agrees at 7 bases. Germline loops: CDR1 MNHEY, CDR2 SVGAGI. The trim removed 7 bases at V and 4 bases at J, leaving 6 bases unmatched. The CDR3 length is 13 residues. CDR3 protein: CASTGTALETQYF. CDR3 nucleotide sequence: TGTGCCAGCACCGGGACAGCCCTAGAGACCCAGTACTTC.